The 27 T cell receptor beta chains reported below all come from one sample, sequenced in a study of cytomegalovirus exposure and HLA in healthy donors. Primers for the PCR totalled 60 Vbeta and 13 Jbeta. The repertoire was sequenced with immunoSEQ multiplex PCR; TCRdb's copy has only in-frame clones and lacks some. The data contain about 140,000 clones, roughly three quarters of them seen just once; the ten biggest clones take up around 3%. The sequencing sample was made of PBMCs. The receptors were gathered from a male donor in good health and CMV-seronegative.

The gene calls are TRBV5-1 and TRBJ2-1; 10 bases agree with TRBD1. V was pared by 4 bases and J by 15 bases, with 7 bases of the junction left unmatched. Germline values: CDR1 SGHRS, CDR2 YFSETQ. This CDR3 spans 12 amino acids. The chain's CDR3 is CASSLGTGVWFF. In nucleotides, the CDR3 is TGCGCCAGCAGCCTCGGGACAGGGGTTTGGTTCTTC.

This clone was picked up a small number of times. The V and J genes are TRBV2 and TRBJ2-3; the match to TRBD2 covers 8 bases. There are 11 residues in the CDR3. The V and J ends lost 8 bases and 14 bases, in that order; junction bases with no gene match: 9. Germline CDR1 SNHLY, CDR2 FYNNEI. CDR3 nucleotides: TGTGCCAGCGGGCGGGAGGCCTTGGGGTATTTT. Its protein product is CASGREALGYF.

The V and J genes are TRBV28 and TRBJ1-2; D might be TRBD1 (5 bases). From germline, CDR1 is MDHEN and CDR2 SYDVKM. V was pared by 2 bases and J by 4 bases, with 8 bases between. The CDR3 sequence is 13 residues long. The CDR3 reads CASSLAGFYGYTF. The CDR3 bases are TGTGCCAGCAGTTTAGCAGGGTTCTATGGCTACACCTTC.

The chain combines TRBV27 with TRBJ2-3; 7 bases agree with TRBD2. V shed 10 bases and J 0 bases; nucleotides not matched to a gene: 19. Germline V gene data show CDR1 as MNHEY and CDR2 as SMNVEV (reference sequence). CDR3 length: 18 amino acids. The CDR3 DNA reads TGTGCCACCAGAAGGGAGCGGGGACGAACTATGAGCACAGATACGCAGTATTTT. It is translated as CATRRERGRTMSTDTQYF.

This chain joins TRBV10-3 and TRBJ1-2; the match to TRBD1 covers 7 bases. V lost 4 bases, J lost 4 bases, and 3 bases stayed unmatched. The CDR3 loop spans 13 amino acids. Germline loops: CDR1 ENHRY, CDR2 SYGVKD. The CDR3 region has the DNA TGTGCCATCAGTGGGGACAGATCCTATGGCTACACCTTC. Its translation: CAISGDRSYGYTF.

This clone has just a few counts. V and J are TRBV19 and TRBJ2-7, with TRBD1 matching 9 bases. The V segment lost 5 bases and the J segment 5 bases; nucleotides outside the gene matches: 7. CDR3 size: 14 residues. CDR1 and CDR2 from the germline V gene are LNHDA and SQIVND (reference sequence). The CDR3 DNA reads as TGTGCCAGTAGTTTCCGGGACAGGGATGACGAGCAGTACTTC. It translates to CASSFRDRDDEQYF.

The CDR3 sequence: CASSQTGEVDTEAFF. The CDR3 DNA is TGTGCCAGCAGCCAAACAGGAGAGGTGGACACTGAAGCTTTCTTT. This chain joins TRBV14 and TRBJ1-1; the D gene is possibly TRBD1 (5 bases). Trimming took off 2 bases at V and 3 bases at J, with 13 bases between the two ends. Germline V gives CDR1 SGHDN, CDR2 FVKESK. There are 15 residues in the CDR3.

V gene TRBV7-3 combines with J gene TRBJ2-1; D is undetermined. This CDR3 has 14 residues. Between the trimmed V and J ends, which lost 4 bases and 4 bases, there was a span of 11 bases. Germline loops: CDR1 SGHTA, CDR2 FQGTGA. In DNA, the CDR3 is TGTGCCAGCAGCTCGCGCGGAAAATACAATGAGCAGTTCTTC. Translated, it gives CASSSRGKYNEQFF.

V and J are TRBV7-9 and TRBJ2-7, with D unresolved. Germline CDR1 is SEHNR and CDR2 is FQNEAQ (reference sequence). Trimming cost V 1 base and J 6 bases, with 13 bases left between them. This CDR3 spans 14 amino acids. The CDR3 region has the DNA TGTGCCAGCAGCTTAGACGTCGTCGGAGTCGAGCAGTACTTC. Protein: CASSLDVVGVEQYF.

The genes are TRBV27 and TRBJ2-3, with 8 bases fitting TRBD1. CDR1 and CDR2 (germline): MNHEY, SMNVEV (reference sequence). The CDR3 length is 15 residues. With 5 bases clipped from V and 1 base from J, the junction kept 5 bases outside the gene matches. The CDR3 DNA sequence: TGTGCCAGCAGTCAGGGGGCATATGGCACAGATACGCAGTATTTT. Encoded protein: CASSQGAYGTDTQYF.

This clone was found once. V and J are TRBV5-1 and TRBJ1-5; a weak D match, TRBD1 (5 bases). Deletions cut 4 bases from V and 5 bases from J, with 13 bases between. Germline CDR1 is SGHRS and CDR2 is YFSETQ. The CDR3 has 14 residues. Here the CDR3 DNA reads TGCGCCAGCAGCCCTGGACATACGGATCAGCCCCAGCATTTT. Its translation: CASSPGHTDQPQHF.

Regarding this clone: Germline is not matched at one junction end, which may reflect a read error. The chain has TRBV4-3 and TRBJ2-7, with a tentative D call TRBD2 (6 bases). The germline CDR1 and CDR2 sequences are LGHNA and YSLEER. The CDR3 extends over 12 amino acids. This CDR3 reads CASSQGGRDMHF. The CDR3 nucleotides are TGCGCCAGCAGCCAAGGAGGGCGGGATATGCACTTC.

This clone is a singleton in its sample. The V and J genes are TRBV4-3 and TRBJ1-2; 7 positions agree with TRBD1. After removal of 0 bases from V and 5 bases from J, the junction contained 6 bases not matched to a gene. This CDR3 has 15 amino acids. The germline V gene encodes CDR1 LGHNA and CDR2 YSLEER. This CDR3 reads CASSQDQDRSYGYTF. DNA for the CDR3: TGCGCCAGCAGCCAAGATCAGGACAGGTCTTATGGCTACACCTTC.

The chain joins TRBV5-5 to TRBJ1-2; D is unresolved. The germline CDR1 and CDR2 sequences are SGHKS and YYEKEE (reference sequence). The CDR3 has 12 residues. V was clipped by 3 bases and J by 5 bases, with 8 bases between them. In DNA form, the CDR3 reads TGTGCCAGCAGCTCAGCGTTGTATGGCTACACCTTC. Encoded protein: CASSSALYGYTF.

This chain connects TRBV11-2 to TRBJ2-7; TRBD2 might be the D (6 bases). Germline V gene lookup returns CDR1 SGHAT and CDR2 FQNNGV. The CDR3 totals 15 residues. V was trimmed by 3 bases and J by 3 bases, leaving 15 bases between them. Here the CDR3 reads CASSFGWGVGYEQYF. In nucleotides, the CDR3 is TGTGCCAGCAGCTTTGGGTGGGGGGTAGGCTACGAGCAGTACTTC. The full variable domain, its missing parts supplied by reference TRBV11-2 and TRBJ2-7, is EAGVAQSPRYKIIEKRQSVAFWCNPISGHATLYWYQQILGQGPKLLIQFQNNGVVDDSQLPKDRFSAERLKGVDSTLKIQPAKLEDSAVYLCASSFGWGVGYEQYFGPGTRLTVT.

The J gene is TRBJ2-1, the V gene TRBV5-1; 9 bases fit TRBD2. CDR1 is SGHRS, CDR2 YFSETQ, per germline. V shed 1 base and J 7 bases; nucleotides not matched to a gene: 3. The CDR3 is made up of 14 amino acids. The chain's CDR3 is CASSLSSGKNEQFF. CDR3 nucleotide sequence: TGCGCCAGCAGCTTGTCTAGCGGGAAGAATGAGCAGTTCTTC.

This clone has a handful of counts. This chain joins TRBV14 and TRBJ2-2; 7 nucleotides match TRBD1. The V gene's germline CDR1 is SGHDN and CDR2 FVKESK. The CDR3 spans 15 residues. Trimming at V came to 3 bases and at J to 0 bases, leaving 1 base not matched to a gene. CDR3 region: CASSHGTANTGELFF. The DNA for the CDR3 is TGTGCCAGCAGCCACGGGACAGCGAACACCGGGGAGCTGTTTTTT.

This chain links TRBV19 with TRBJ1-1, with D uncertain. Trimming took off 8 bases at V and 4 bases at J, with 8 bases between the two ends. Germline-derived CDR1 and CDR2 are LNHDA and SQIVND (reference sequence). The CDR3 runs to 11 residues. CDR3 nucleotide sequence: TGTGCCAGTGAATACGGCACTGAAGCTTTCTTT. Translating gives CASEYGTEAFF.

CDR3 in DNA: TGTGCCAGCAGCGTTCAGTGGACCGGGGAGCTGTTTTTT. This codes for CASSVQWTGELFF. The gene calls are TRBV9 and TRBJ2-2; D ambiguous. Germline V gene data show CDR1 as SGDLS and CDR2 as YYNGEE. This CDR3 spans 13 amino acids. V was clipped by 2 bases and J by 5 bases, with 7 bases between them.

The CDR3 protein is CASRQEWGEKLFF. The CDR3 DNA sequence: TGCGCCAGCAGACAGGAATGGGGAGAAAAACTGTTTTTT. The chain combines TRBV5-1 with TRBJ1-4, with D tentatively TRBD1 (5 bases). The CDR3 has 13 residues. Germline V gene lookup returns CDR1 SGHRS and CDR2 YFSETQ. V shed 5 bases and J shed 8 bases, with 13 bases lying between them.

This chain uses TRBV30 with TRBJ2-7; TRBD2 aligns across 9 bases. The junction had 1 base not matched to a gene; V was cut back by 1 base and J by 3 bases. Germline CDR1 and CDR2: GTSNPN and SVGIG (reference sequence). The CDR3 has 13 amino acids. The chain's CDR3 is CAWSGSGSYEQYF. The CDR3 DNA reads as TGTGCCTGGAGTGGTAGCGGGAGCTACGAGCAGTACTTC.

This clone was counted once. CDR3 residues: CASTLGTGREKLFF. The CDR3, as DNA: TGCGCCAGCACCCTAGGGACAGGGCGCGAAAAACTGTTTTTT. The chain carries TRBV5-1 and TRBJ1-4, with 9 bases matching TRBD1. Per the germline V gene, CDR1 is SGHRS and CDR2 is YFSETQ. The CDR3 extends over 14 amino acids. The trim removed 6 bases at V and 8 bases at J, leaving 8 bases unmatched.

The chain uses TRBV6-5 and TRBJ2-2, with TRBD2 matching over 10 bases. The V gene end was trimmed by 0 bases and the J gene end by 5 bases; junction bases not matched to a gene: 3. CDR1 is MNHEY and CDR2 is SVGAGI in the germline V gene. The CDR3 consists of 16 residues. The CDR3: CASSYSTSGPTGELFF. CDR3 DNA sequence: TGTGCCAGCAGTTACTCGACTAGCGGGCCTACCGGGGAGCTGTTTTTT.

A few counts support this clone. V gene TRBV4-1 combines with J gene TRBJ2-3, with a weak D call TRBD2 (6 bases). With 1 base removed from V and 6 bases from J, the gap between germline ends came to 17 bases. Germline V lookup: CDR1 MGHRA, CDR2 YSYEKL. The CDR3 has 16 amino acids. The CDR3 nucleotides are TGCGCCAGCAGCCAAGGTTCGGGACTCGTGGCTGATACGCAGTATTTT. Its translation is CASSQGSGLVADTQYF.

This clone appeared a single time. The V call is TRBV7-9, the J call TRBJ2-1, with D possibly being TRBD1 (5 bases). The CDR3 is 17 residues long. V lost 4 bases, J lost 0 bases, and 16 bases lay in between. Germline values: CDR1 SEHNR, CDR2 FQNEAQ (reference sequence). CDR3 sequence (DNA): TGTGCCAGCAGCTCCTGGGGCCGCACGAGCTCCTACAATGAGCAGTTCTTC. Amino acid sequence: CASSSWGRTSSYNEQFF.

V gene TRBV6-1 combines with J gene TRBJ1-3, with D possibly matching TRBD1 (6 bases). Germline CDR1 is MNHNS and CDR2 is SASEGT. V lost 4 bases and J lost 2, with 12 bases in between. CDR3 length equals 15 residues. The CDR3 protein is CASSVSGVPGNTIYF. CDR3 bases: TGTGCCAGCAGTGTATCAGGGGTCCCTGGAAACACCATATATTTT.

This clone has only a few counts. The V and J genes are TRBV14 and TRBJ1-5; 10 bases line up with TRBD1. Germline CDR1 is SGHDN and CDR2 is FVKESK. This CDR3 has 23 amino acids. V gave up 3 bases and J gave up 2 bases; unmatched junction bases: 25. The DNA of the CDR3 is TGTGCCAGCAGCCACCGACCGGGACAGGGGCTGCCCTCCTTACCCTCCCGCAATCAGCCCCAGCATTTT. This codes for CASSHRPGQGLPSLPSRNQPQHF.